These 4 T cell receptor beta chains originate from one sample sequenced in a study of STAT5B mutations in CD4+ large granular lymphocyte leukemia. Data came from immunoSEQ multiplex PCR; TCRdb stores just in-frame clones and leaves some out. Here the sample spans around 48,000 clones, around 70% being singletons. The sequenced material came from CD4+ T cells from blood buffy coats. These receptors all come from a human donor in good health.

CDR3 nucleotide sequence: TGTGCCAGCAGCCCCGGTTCGTCTAGGGAAAAACTGTTTTTT. It yields the protein CASSPGSSREKLFF. The chain employs TRBV4-2 and TRBJ1-4; D is uncertain. The V gene lost 4 bases and the J gene lost 8 bases, with 14 bases spanning the gap. This CDR3 comprises 14 residues. Germline loops: CDR1 LGHNA, CDR2 YNFKEQ.

The gene calls are TRBV6-1 and TRBJ1-6, with a tentative D call TRBD1 (6 bases). This CDR3 comprises 15 residues. V shed 2 bases and J shed 9 bases, with 14 bases lying between them. CDR1 and CDR2 (germline): MNHNS, SASEGT. The CDR3 loop reads CASSELAGAFSPLHF. Written as DNA, the CDR3 is TGTGCCAGCAGTGAATTGGCGGGGGCATTTTCACCCCTCCACTTT.

This clone was observed a handful of times. The chain joins TRBV7-9 to TRBJ2-3; 9 bases line up with TRBD2. V shed 0 bases, J shed 4 bases, and the junction held 11 bases outside the gene matches. The CDR3 sequence is 18 residues long. The germline V gene encodes CDR1 SEHNR and CDR2 FQNEAQ (reference sequence). Written as DNA, the CDR3 is TGTGCCAGCAGCTTAGCAATAGCGGGGGCCGGGTTGTCAGATACGCAGTATTTT. Translation: CASSLAIAGAGLSDTQYF.

This clone was seen only once. The chain links TRBV2 to TRBJ1-5; D is unresolved. This CDR3 is 14 amino acids long. V lost 3 bases and J 5 bases, leaving 11 bases between the germline ends. Germline V gene lookup returns CDR1 SNHLY and CDR2 FYNNEI. Written as DNA, the CDR3 is TGTGCCAGCAGTGAGATCCAACAAGATCAGCCCCAGCATTTT. Amino acids: CASSEIQQDQPQHF.